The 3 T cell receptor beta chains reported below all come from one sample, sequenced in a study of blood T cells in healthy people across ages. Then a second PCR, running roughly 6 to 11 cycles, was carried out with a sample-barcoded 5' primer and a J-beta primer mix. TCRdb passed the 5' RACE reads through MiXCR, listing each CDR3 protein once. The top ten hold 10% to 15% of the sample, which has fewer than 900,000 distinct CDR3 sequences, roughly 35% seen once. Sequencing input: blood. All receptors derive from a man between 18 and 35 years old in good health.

The DNA for the CDR3 is TGTGCCAGCAGTTACCGCACCACCGGGACAGATTCAGATACGCAGTATTTT. Protein: CASSYRTTGTDSDTQYF. This sequence joins TRBV6-2 or TRBV6-3 and TRBJ2-3; TRBD1 matches at 7 bases. CDR3 length equals 17 residues. The V segment lost 2 bases and the J segment 4 bases; nucleotides outside the gene matches: 12. Germline CDR1 is MNHEY and CDR2 is SVGEGT.

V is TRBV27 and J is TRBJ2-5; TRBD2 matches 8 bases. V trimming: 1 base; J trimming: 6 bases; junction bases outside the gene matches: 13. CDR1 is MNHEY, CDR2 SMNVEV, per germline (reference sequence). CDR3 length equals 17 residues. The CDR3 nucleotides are TGTGCCAGCAGTTTATTGCCCAGCGGGGGTAACATGAAGACCCAGTACTTC. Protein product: CASSLLPSGGNMKTQYF.

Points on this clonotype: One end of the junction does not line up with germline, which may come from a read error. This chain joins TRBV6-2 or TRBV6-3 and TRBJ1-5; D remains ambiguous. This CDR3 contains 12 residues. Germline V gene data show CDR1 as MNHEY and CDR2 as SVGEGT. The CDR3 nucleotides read TGTGCCTGCAGTTACGGAGATCAGCCCCAGCATTTT. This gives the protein CACSYGDQPQHF.